The text below deals with one TCR beta chain. This sample was included in a study of T-cell reconstitution after alpha-beta-depleted transplantation in children. The TCRbeta library incorporated unique molecular identifiers. MiXCR was run by TCRdb on the PCR reads, yielding one entry per CDR3 protein. The sample has about 610,000 distinct CDR3 sequences, roughly a tenth seen once. V was trimmed by 0 bases and J by 8 bases, leaving 10 bases between them. This CDR3 has 13 residues. Germline lookup yields CDR1 SGHDN and CDR2 FVKESK. The clonotype originates from a human donor who donated a stem cell graft to a child with acute myeloid leukemia. The chain has TRBV14 and TRBJ1-2; D gene uncertain. The sample was PBMCs from the stem cell graft donor, taken from the stem cell graft. CDR3 bases: TGTGCCAGCAGCCAAGATTTAAAAAAAGGCTACACCTTC. It encodes CASSQDLKKGYTF.